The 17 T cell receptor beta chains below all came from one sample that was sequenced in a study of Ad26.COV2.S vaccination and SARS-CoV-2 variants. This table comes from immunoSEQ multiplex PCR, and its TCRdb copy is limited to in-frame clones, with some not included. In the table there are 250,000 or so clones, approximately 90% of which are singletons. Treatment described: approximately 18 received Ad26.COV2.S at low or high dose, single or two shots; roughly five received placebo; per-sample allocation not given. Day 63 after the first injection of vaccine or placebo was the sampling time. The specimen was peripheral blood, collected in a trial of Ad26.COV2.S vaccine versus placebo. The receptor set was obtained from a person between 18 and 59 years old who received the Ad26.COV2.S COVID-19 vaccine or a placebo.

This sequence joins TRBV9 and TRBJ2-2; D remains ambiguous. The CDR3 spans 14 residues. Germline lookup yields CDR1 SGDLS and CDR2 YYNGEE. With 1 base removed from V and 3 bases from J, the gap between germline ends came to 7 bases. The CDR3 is CASSVYSDTGELFF. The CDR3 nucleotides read TGTGCCAGCAGCGTATACAGCGACACCGGGGAGCTGTTTTTT.

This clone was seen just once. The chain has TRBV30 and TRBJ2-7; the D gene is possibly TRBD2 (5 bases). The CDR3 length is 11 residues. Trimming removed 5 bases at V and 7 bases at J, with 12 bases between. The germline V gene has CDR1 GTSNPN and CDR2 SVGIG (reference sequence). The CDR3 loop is CAWARSGEQYF. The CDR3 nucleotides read TGTGCCTGGGCTCGGTCGGGGGAGCAGTACTTC.

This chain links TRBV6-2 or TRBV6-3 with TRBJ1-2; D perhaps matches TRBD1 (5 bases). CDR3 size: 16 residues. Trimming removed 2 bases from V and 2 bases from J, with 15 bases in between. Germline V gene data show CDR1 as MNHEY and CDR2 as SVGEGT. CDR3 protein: CASSYLNGHRNYGYTF. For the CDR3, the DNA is TGTGCCAGCAGTTACCTCAACGGACACCGAAACTATGGCTACACCTTC.

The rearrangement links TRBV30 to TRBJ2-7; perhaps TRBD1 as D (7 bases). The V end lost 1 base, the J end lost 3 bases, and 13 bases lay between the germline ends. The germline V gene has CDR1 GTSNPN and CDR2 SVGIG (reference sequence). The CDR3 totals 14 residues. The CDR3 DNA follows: TGTGCCTGGAGTGCCCTCCAGGGGGGCTACGAGCAGTACTTC. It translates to CAWSALQGGYEQYF.

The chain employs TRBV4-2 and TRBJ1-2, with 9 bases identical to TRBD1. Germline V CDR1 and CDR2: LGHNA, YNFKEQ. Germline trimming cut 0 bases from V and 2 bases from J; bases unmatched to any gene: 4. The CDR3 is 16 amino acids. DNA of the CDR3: TGTGCCAGCAGCCAAGAGCCAGGACAGGGGAACTATGGCTACACCTTC. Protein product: CASSQEPGQGNYGYTF.

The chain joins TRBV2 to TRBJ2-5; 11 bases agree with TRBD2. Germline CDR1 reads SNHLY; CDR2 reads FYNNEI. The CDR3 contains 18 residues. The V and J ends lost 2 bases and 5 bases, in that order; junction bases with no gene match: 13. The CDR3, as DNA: TGTGCCAGCAGTGAACCGCAAGTGTTAGCGGGGGGGCGGGAGACCCAGTACTTC. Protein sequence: CASSEPQVLAGGRETQYF.

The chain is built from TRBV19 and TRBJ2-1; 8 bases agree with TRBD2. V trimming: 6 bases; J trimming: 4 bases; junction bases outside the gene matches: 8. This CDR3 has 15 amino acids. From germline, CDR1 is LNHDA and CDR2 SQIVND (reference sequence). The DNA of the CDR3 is TGTGCCAGTAGAGATAGCGGGGCGTCTTACAATGAGCAGTTCTTC. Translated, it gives CASRDSGASYNEQFF.

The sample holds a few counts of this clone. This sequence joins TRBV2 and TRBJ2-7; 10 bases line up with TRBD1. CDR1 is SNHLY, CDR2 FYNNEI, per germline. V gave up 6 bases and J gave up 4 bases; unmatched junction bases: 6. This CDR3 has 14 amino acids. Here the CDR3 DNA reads TGTGCCAGCAGAGCCCGGGACAGGGGATACGAGCAGTACGTC. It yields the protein CASRARDRGYEQYV.

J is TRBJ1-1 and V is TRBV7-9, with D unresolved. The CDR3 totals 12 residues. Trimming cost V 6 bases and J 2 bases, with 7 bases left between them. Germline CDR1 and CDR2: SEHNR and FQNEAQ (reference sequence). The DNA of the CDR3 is TGTGCCAGCAGGATGTCAAACACTGAAGCTTTCTTT. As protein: CASRMSNTEAFF. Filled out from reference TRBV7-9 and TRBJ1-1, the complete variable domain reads DTGVSQNPRHKITKRGQNVTFRCDPISEHNRLYWYRQTLGQGPEFLTYFQNEAQLEKSRLLSDRFSAERPKGSFSTLEIQRTEQGDSAMYLCASRMSNTEAFFGQGTRLTVV.

CDR3: CASSYSDSHYGYTF. The CDR3 DNA follows: TGTGCCAGCAGTTACTCGGACAGCCACTATGGCTACACCTTC. The rearrangement joins TRBV6-2 or TRBV6-3 to TRBJ1-2; D perhaps matches TRBD1 (6 bases). V gave up 0 bases and J gave up 3 bases, with 8 bases separating them. CDR3 length equals 14 residues. The germline V gene encodes CDR1 MNHEY and CDR2 SVGEGT.

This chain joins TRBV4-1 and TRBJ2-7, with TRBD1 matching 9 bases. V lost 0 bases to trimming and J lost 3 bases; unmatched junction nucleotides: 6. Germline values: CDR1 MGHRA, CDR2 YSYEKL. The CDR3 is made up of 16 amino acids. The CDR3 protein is CASSQDPGGQGYEQYF. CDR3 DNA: TGCGCCAGCAGCCAAGATCCCGGGGGACAGGGCTACGAGCAGTACTTC.

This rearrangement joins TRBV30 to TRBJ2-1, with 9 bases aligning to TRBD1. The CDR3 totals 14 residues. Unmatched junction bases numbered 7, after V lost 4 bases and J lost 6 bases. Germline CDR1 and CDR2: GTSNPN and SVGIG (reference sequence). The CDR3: CAWKTGTGSNEQFF. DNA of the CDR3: TGTGCCTGGAAAACCGGGACAGGGAGCAATGAGCAGTTCTTC.

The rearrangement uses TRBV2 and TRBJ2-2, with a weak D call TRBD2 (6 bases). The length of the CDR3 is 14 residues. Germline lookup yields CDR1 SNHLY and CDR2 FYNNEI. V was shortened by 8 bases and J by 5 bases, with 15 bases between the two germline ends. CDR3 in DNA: TGTGCCAGCTCCCTGGGGGGAAGGACCGGGGAGCTGTTTTTT. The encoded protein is CASSLGGRTGELFF. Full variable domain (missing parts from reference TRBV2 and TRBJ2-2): EPEVTQTPSHQVTQMGQEVILRCVPISNHLYFYWYRQILGQKVEFLVSFYNNEISEKSEIFDDQFSVERPDGSNFTLKIRSTKLEDSAMYFCASSLGGRTGELFFGEGSRLTVL.

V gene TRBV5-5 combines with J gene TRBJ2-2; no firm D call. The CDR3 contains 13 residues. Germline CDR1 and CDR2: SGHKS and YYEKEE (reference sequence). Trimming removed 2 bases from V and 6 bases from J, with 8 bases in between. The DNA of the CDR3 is TGTGCCAGCAGCTTCGGGTATGCCGGGGAGCTGTTTTTT. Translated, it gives CASSFGYAGELFF.

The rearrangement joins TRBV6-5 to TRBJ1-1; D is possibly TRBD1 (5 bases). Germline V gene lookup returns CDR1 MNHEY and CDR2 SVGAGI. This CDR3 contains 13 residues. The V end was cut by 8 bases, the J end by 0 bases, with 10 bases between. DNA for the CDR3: TGTGCCAGCGGGGGTCGTTTGAACACTGAAGCTTTCTTT. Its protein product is CASGGRLNTEAFF.

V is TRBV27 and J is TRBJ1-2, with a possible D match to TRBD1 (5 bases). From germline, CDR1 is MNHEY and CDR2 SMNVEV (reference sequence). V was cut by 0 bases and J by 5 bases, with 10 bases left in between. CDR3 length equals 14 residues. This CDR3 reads CASSLSKEGYGYTF. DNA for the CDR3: TGTGCCAGCAGTTTATCCAAGGAGGGGTATGGCTACACCTTC.

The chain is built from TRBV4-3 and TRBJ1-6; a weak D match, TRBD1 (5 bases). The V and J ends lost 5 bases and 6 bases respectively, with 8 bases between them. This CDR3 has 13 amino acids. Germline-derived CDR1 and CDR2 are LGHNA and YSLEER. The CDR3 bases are TGCGCCAGCAGCTCGACAGCTAATTCACCCCTCCACTTT. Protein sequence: CASSSTANSPLHF.